One and the same sample provided the 28 T cell receptor beta chains below, sequenced in a study of radiation and T cells in renal cell carcinoma. Time point specified: blood 4 weeks post-SBRT, at nephrectomy. Treatment meaning: 15 Gy SBRT to primary tumor, nephrectomy 4 weeks later. Only in-frame clones appear in the TCRdb table, and some are missing; sequencing was by immunoSEQ multiplex PCR. The data show around 100,000 clones, 84% seen once. Sequencing used blood, obtained from a patient whose treatment included radiotherapy and nephrectomy. The receptors here all came from a man in his 60s with renal cell carcinoma.

The rearrangement joins TRBV6-6 to TRBJ1-5; 9 bases match TRBD1. The CDR3 totals 15 residues. Germline lookup yields CDR1 MNHNY and CDR2 SVGAGI (reference sequence). The ends lost 6 bases at V and 7 bases at J; junction bases unmatched: 10. The CDR3 spells CASRTGTGFEQPQHF. In DNA form, the CDR3 reads TGTGCCAGCAGGACCGGGACAGGGTTTGAACAGCCCCAGCATTTT.

The chain joins TRBV11-2 to TRBJ1-5; 8 positions agree with TRBD1. Trimming removed 3 bases from V and 3 bases from J; junction bases left unmatched: 1. Germline V gene data show CDR1 as SGHAT and CDR2 as FQNNGV. The CDR3 has 14 residues. CDR3 DNA sequence: TGTGCCAGCAGCTTGGACAGGGTCAATCAGCCCCAGCATTTT. It specifies CASSLDRVNQPQHF.

V is TRBV11-2 and J is TRBJ2-7; tentatively, D is TRBD2 (6 bases). The V end lost 0 bases, the J end lost 3 bases, and 15 bases lay between the germline ends. The CDR3 is 16 amino acids. Germline V gene sequence: CDR1 SGHAT, CDR2 FQNNGV. This CDR3 is CASSLDRAGAGYEQYF. The CDR3 DNA reads as TGTGCCAGCAGCTTAGACCGAGCGGGTGCGGGCTACGAGCAGTACTTC.

This chain links TRBV15 with TRBJ1-5; maybe TRBD1 (6 bases). Germline CDR1 LNHNV, CDR2 YYDKDF (reference sequence). Trimming pared 0 bases from V and 4 bases from J, leaving 7 bases between. The CDR3 runs to 14 residues. CDR3 bases: TGTGCCACCAGCAGAGATAGGGGGAATCAGCCCCAGCATTTT. Translated: CATSRDRGNQPQHF.

The chain employs TRBV30 and TRBJ2-3; D is ambiguous. The V end lost 5 bases, the J end lost 5 bases, and 8 bases lay between the germline ends. The germline CDR1 and CDR2 sequences are GTSNPN and SVGIG (reference sequence). The CDR3 runs to 11 residues. The CDR3 protein is CAWDRRDTQYF. The CDR3 nucleotides are TGTGCCTGGGACCGGAGAGATACGCAGTATTTT.

The chain recombines TRBV11-1 with TRBJ2-2; 10 bases line up with TRBD2. The CDR3 loop spans 15 amino acids. Germline CDR1 reads SGHAT; CDR2 reads FQDESV (reference sequence). The trim removed 4 bases at V and 1 base at J, leaving 0 bases unmatched. In DNA form, the CDR3 reads TGTGCCAGCAGCTCTAGCGGGAGGAACACCGGGGAGCTGTTTTTT. Its protein is CASSSSGRNTGELFF. Looking up the rest from reference TRBV11-1 and TRBJ2-2 gives the full variable domain: EAEVAQSPRYKITEKSQAVAFWCDPISGHATLYWYRQILGQGPELLVQFQDESVVDDSQLPKDRFSAERLKGVDSTLKIQPAELGDSAMYLCASSSSGRNTGELFFGEGSRLTVL.

The chain combines TRBV29-1 with TRBJ2-2; 8 positions match TRBD1. Germline-derived CDR1 and CDR2 are SQVTM and ANQGSEA. V lost 7 bases to trimming and J lost 5 bases; unmatched junction nucleotides: 6. This CDR3 spans 13 amino acids. The CDR3 spells CSALTGVTGELFF. In nucleotides, the CDR3 is TGCAGCGCCTTGACAGGGGTGACCGGGGAGCTGTTTTTT.

V is TRBV11-2 and J is TRBJ1-2, with unresolved D. The CDR3 is 14 residues long. Trimming shortened V by 5 bases and J by 2 bases, and 12 bases separated the two germline ends. Germline assignment: CDR1 SGHAT and CDR2 FQNNGV. CDR3 sequence: CASSIYTGNYGYTF. The CDR3 DNA reads TGTGCCAGCAGCATCTATACGGGCAACTATGGCTACACCTTC.

The chain couples TRBV10-3 to TRBJ1-1; D remains unclear. The V gene lost 3 bases and the J gene lost 0 bases, with 14 bases spanning the gap. This CDR3 comprises 16 residues. In germline, CDR1 is ENHRY, CDR2 SYGVKD. CDR3 DNA: TGTGCCATCAGTGATAGGGAGAACCCATTGAACACTGAAGCTTTCTTT. Translating it yields CAISDRENPLNTEAFF.

The rearrangement uses TRBV7-9 and TRBJ1-3; D may be TRBD1 (6 bases). This CDR3 is built from 16 residues. Germline-derived CDR1 and CDR2 are SEHNR and FQNEAQ (reference sequence). The V end lost 2 bases, the J end lost 2 bases, and 13 bases lay between the germline ends. The CDR3 region is CASSLFRGKAGNTIYF. The CDR3, as DNA: TGTGCCAGCAGCTTATTCAGGGGAAAGGCTGGAAACACCATATATTTT.

This chain joins TRBV27 and TRBJ2-7; 7 bases agree with TRBD2. The CDR3 is 15 residues long. Germline V gives CDR1 MNHEY, CDR2 SMNVEV (reference sequence). With V trimmed by 2 bases and J by 0 bases, 4 bases remained unmatched. The CDR3 DNA follows: TGTGCCAGCAGTTTACGCGGCGGGAGCTCCTACGAGCAGTACTTC. Translated, it gives CASSLRGGSSYEQYF.

The chain links TRBV2 to TRBJ2-5; 11 bases are shared with TRBD2. The J call is in doubt because the DNA end fits TRBJ2-7 better. The CDR3 runs 14 residues. Germline loops: CDR1 SNHLY, CDR2 FYNNEI. The CDR3 loop is CASRGTSGNYEQYF. CDR3 coding DNA: TGTGCCAGCAGGGGGACTAGCGGAAACTACGAGCAGTACTTC.

The chain recombines TRBV4-3 with TRBJ2-7; the D gene is possibly TRBD2 (6 bases). V was pared by 2 bases and J by 2 bases, with 13 bases between. CDR3 length: 15 residues. Germline assignment: CDR1 LGHNA and CDR2 YSLEER. The CDR3 here is CASSQSAGLTYEQYF. The CDR3 coding sequence is TGCGCCAGCAGCCAATCCGCGGGACTTACCTACGAGCAGTACTTC.

The chain joins TRBV2 to TRBJ2-1; D remains unclear. The CDR3 sequence is 18 residues long. Trimming cost V 5 bases and J 2 bases, with 22 bases left between them. Germline V gene lookup returns CDR1 SNHLY and CDR2 FYNNEI. The CDR3 bases are TGTGCCAGCAGTTTCCGCAACATACAGAGCCTGACCTACAATGAGCAGTTCTTC. The encoded protein is CASSFRNIQSLTYNEQFF.

The chain links TRBV27 to TRBJ2-3, with unresolved D. Trimming left V 3 bases short and J 0 bases short, with 13 bases between. This CDR3 has 16 amino acids. Germline V gene lookup returns CDR1 MNHEY and CDR2 SMNVEV (reference sequence). The CDR3 nucleotides are TGTGCCAGCAGTTTTATTTTCCAGAGTAGCACAGATACGCAGTATTTT. Protein: CASSFIFQSSTDTQYF.

The rearrangement links TRBV9 to TRBJ2-1, with 7 bases that match TRBD2. The CDR3 is 20 residues long. The V and J ends lost 3 bases and 0 bases, in that order; junction bases with no gene match: 18. In germline, CDR1 is SGDLS, CDR2 YYNGEE. This CDR3 reads CASSAIGTGGTIVSYNEQFF. In DNA, the CDR3 is TGTGCCAGCAGCGCCATCGGGACGGGAGGAACAATCGTCTCCTACAATGAGCAGTTCTTC.

This chain joins TRBV6-1 and TRBJ2-2; D may be TRBD1 (6 bases). Germline V gene data show CDR1 as MNHNS and CDR2 as SASEGT. This CDR3 comprises 17 residues. The V end lost 1 base, the J end lost 3 bases, and 15 bases lay between the germline ends. CDR3 nucleotide sequence: TGTGCCAGCAGTGAAGAAGGCACAGGGTACTACACCGGGGAGCTGTTTTTT. This sequence encodes CASSEEGTGYYTGELFF.

The chain is built from TRBV5-1 and TRBJ2-7, with D unclear. The CDR3 runs 15 residues. The germline V and J ends were trimmed by 0 bases and 4 bases, with 14 bases remaining between them. Germline-derived CDR1 and CDR2 are SGHRS and YFSETQ. DNA of the CDR3: TGCGCCAGCAGCTTGGGGCTAGAGCTCACTTACGAGCAGTACTTC. Protein: CASSLGLELTYEQYF.

The chain recombines TRBV6-1 with TRBJ1-5; maybe TRBD1 (5 bases). V lost 2 bases to trimming and J lost 2 bases, with 10 bases between them. CDR1 is MNHNS and CDR2 is SASEGT in the germline V gene. This CDR3 contains 15 residues. CDR3 sequence (DNA): TGTGCCAGCAGTGAAAGGGACGGGGGCAATCAGCCCCAGCATTTT. Translation gives CASSERDGGNQPQHF.

This sequence joins TRBV7-6 and TRBJ2-2; D unclear. The CDR3 sequence is 13 residues long. V lost 0 bases and J lost 7, with 6 bases in between. Germline-derived CDR1 and CDR2 are SGHVS and FNYEAQ. CDR3 protein: CASSLAGFGELFF. Here the CDR3 DNA reads TGTGCCAGCAGCTTAGCAGGGTTCGGGGAGCTGTTTTTT.

This clone came up a few times. The chain carries TRBV28 and TRBJ1-2, with no clear D. Germline V CDR1 and CDR2: MDHEN, SYDVKM. The V end lost 3 bases, the J end lost 7 bases, and 12 bases lay between the germline ends. The CDR3 extends over 13 amino acids. CDR3 residues: CASSFLMGSGYTF. The CDR3, as DNA: TGTGCCAGCAGTTTCTTGATGGGTAGTGGCTACACCTTC.

J is TRBJ2-7 and V is TRBV6-6; the D call may be TRBD1 or TRBD2 (5 bases each). The V gene's germline CDR1 is MNHNY and CDR2 SVGAGI (reference sequence). CDR3 size: 14 residues. Trimming left V 5 bases short and J 4 bases short, with 15 bases between. CDR3 coding DNA: TGTGCCAGCAGTCGGAGTCCCGAGGGGTACGAGCAGTACTTC. Residues: CASSRSPEGYEQYF.

V usage is TRBV10-3 and J usage is TRBJ2-7; D remains unclear. The V gene lost 0 bases and the J gene lost 2 bases, with 8 bases spanning the gap. The V gene's germline CDR1 is ENHRY and CDR2 SYGVKD. The CDR3 loop spans 14 amino acids. The CDR3 region is CAISESSQTYEQYF. Here the CDR3 DNA reads TGTGCCATCAGTGAGTCCAGCCAAACCTACGAGCAGTACTTC.

V gene TRBV19 combines with J gene TRBJ2-3; 14 bases are shared with TRBD2. The CDR3 is made up of 17 amino acids. Germline V gene data show CDR1 as LNHDA and CDR2 as SQIVND (reference sequence). J gave up 4 bases and V 1 base, and 4 bases lay outside the gene matches. The CDR3 region has the DNA TGTGCCAGTAGTATAGGGACTAGCGGGAGGATGGCAGATACGCAGTATTTT. Encoded protein: CASSIGTSGRMADTQYF.

CDR3 DNA: TGTGCCAGCAGCTTCCCCGGGGCAGAGAGCACCTTC. This sequence encodes CASSFPGAESTF. The chain has TRBV7-2 and TRBJ1-2; D might be TRBD1 (5 bases). This CDR3 has 12 residues. Germline-derived CDR1 and CDR2 are SGHTA and FQGNSA. Trimming stripped 3 bases from V and 13 bases from J, with 15 bases between.

The V call is TRBV5-1, the J call TRBJ1-1; D remains unclear. CDR1 is SGHRS and CDR2 is YFSETQ in the germline V gene. CDR3 length: 11 amino acids. V lost 0 bases and J lost 7, with 4 bases in between. CDR3 sequence (DNA): TGCGCCAGCAGCTTGGCCAATGAAGCTTTCTTT. Translating it yields CASSLANEAFF.

The rearrangement joins TRBV5-1 to TRBJ2-4, with 10 bases fitting TRBD1. From germline, CDR1 is SGHRS and CDR2 YFSETQ. Losses at the gene ends were 4 bases for V and 3 bases for J; bases not matched to a gene: 10. This CDR3 has 17 residues. The CDR3 region has the DNA TGCGCCAGCAGCCTGACAGGGGGCGCGGAAGACAAAAACATTCAGTACTTC. This encodes CASSLTGGAEDKNIQYF.

The chain employs TRBV30 and TRBJ1-2; tentative D call: TRBD1 (5 bases). This CDR3 is 14 amino acids long. V was clipped by 3 bases and J by 5 bases, with 16 bases between them. Per germline, CDR1 GTSNPN and CDR2 SVGIG (reference sequence). Here the CDR3 DNA reads TGTGCCTGGAGCCGTCGGACGGGACCATATGGCTACACCTTC. This encodes CAWSRRTGPYGYTF. The whole variable domain, filled in from reference TRBV30 and TRBJ1-2, reads SQTIHQWPATLVQPVGSPLSLECTVEGTSNPNLYWYRQAAGRGLQLLFYSVGIGQISSEVPQNLSASRPQDRQFILSSKKLLLSDSGFYLCAWSRRTGPYGYTFGSGTRLTVV.